Listed below are T cell receptor beta chains from one sample, sequenced in a study of blood T cells in healthy people across ages. MiXCR was run by TCRdb on the 5' RACE reads, yielding one entry per CDR3 protein. The sample records about 780,000 distinct CDR3 sequences, around half being singletons. Material: blood. Receptor source: an older man in good health. CDR3s leave out the opening cysteine and the closing phenylalanine or tryptophan.

V	J	CDR3
TRBV10-3	TRBJ2-1	AIREPGQGAQF
TRBV20-1	-	SAREAGQGNYEQY
TRBV4-3	-	ASSPQGGYQETQF
TRBV29-1	TRBJ2-5	SVVDGGGETQY
TRBV7-6	TRBJ2-4	ASSLVASGGIISKNILY
TRBV7-6	TRBJ2-2	ASSRLGSGELF
TRBV6-6	TRBJ2-5	ASSDIEGETQY
TRBV20-1	TRBJ2-5	SARRAGAGRETQY
TRBV27	TRBJ2-7	ATQYEQY
TRBV7-9	TRBJ2-1	ASSLGQGGPSSHEQF
TRBV11-2	TRBJ2-2	ASSLVTGGTGDLF
TRBV20-1	TRBJ1-1	SKTDRDTEAF
TRBV20-1	TRBJ2-7	SARDRLTAYEQY
TRBV9	TRBJ2-7	ASSVEAVSSYEQY
TRBV5-1	TRBJ2-1	ASSLDRGDDNEQF
TRBV29-1	TRBJ1-1	SGRTGQGTEAF
TRBV24-1	TRBJ2-1	ATSEARNEQF
TRBV7-2	TRBJ2-1	ASSLVDKSPYNEQF
TRBV29-1	TRBJ2-7	SVEGPSSYNEQY
TRBV12-3/TRBV12-4	TRBJ2-6	ASRTTTSGANVLT
TRBV6-1	TRBJ2-7	ASSELTGLMPRYEQY
TRBV10-3	TRBJ2-7	AIGGLAGYEQY
TRBV29-1	TRBJ2-7	SVVGTGVYEQY
TRBV27	TRBJ2-1	ASSPHLAGDDEQF
TRBV20-1	TRBJ2-1	SARATSGTYNEQF
TRBV20-1	TRBJ1-3	SAREMRGGSGNTIY
TRBV12-3/TRBV12-4	TRBJ1-2	ASSFLASLNYGYT
TRBV9	TRBJ2-1	ASSSRPPGQGPPKGYNEQF
TRBV7-2	TRBJ2-3	ASSLGASSSTDTQY
TRBV12-3/TRBV12-4	TRBJ1-6	ASSFQGRHSPLH
TRBV20-1	TRBJ2-7	SARVGQGALAEQY
TRBV18	TRBJ1-5	ASSPRRSGNQPQH
TRBV14	TRBJ1-2	ASSKTTGTGGYT
TRBV28	TRBJ1-4	ASSWTARNEKLF
TRBV7-2	TRBJ2-3	ASSPRGAGSYSDTQY
TRBV3-1	TRBJ2-1	VSSRTRDGKQF
TRBV10-1	TRBJ2-3	ASSESPTATDTQY
TRBV7-2	TRBJ2-5	ASSPRAGAQETQY
TRBV27	TRBJ1-5	ASTSGLGNQPQH
TRBV5-5	TRBJ2-1	ASRPGTSPNEQF